Listed below are T cell receptor beta chains from one sample, sequenced in a study of beta chain features in type 1 diabetes. Assay: immunoSEQ multiplex PCR; the TCRdb copy retains only in-frame clones and omits some. Here the sample spans roughly 260,000 clones, roughly 22% being singletons. The sequenced sample was naive CD4+ T cells from blood. These receptors came from a woman aged 40 to 55 with type 1 diabetes. Both conserved end residues are part of each CDR3. The order of the fields is J gene, clone size, V gene, D gene, CDR3 DNA, CDR3 protein. A D gene is named only where the DNA matches it firmly. Not every row has a clone size; where given, it reads once, few, many or a size class.

>TRBJ2-7|few|TRBV4-3|-
TGCGCCAGCAGCCTATCGGAGGACTACGAGCAGTACTTC
CASSLSEDYEQYF
>TRBJ1-1|few|TRBV29-1|-
TGCAGCGTTGAGTCCCAGATGAACACTGAAGCTTTCTTT
CSVESQMNTEAFF
>TRBJ2-2|-|TRBV29-1|-
TGCAGCGTGGGCGGGACGGTGAACACCGGGGAGCTGTTTTTT
CSVGGTVNTGELFF
>TRBJ1-1|-|TRBV4-3|-
TGCGCCAGCAGCCAAGATCGGGATACTGAAGCTTTCTTT
CASSQDRDTEAFF
>TRBJ1-2|few|TRBV7-2|TRBD1
TGTGCCAGCAGCTTAAATGTAGGACAGGGAGTGATTCAGGGCTACACCTTC
CASSLNVGQGVIQGYTF
>TRBJ2-3|few|TRBV7-9|TRBD2
TGTGCCAGCAGCTTATGGCGGGAGAGCACAGATACGCAGTATTTT
CASSLWRESTDTQYF
>TRBJ2-1|-|TRBV5-1|TRBD2
TGCGCCAGCAGCTTGGACCTAGCGGGGAAGTTCTTC
CASSLDLAGKFF
>TRBJ1-2|-|TRBV4-3|-
TGCGCCAGCAGCCAAGATTCTCTAAGTGGCTACACCTTC
CASSQDSLSGYTF
>TRBJ2-7|few|TRBV28|-
TGTGCCAGCAGCCCCTTCCCTCAGGGCGAGCAGTACTTC
CASSPFPQGEQYF
>TRBJ2-3|-|TRBV10-3|TRBD2
TGTGCCATCAGAAGTGGGGGAATGAGGACTAGCGGGCCGGCGAAAAGCACAGATACGCAGTATTTT
CAIRSGGMRTSGPAKSTDTQYF
>TRBJ1-2|-|TRBV27|-
TGTGCCAGCAGAGAACAGGGAGCCTATGGCTACACCTTC
CASREQGAYGYTF
>TRBJ2-4|-|TRBV19|TRBD1
TGTGCCAGTAGTTCGGGGACAGTTTGGAACATTCAGTACTTC
CASSSGTVWNIQYF
>TRBJ2-1|few|TRBV5-1|-
TGCGCCAGCAGCTTGTGGGACTTATACAATGAGCAGTTCTTC
CASSLWDLYNEQFF
>TRBJ2-3|few|TRBV7-9|-
TGTGCCAGCAGCTTAGTTACAGCTACGCAGTATTTT
CASSLVTATQYF
>TRBJ1-6|-|TRBV14|-
TGTGCCAGCAGCCAAGTGGGAGCCTATAATTCACCCCTCCACTTT
CASSQVGAYNSPLHF
>TRBJ2-5|few|TRBV18|TRBD1
TGTGCCAGCTCACCAAGACAGGGGAGGCAAGAGACCCAGTACTTC
CASSPRQGRQETQYF
>TRBJ1-2|-|TRBV29-1|-
TGCAGCTCCGGCGGAGCCTATGGCTACACCTTC
CSSGGAYGYTF
>TRBJ2-2|few|TRBV5-4|-
TGTGCCAGCAGCCCCGCAGGATCGAACACCGGGGAGCTGTTTTTT
CASSPAGSNTGELFF
>TRBJ1-1|-|TRBV7-2|-
TGTGCCAGCAGCCACACAGCACCGAACACTGAAGCTTTCTTT
CASSHTAPNTEAFF
>TRBJ1-3|few|TRBV29-1|-
TGCAGCGCTTCACAGGGTAACTCTGGAAACACCATATATTTT
CSASQGNSGNTIYF
>TRBJ1-3|few|TRBV29-1|TRBD1
TGCAGCGTGCCAGGGGGCGCTGGAAACACCATATATTTT
CSVPGGAGNTIYF
>TRBJ2-1|few|TRBV2|-
TGTGCCAGCAGTGTGGGCAGGGGCGGGTTCTTC
CASSVGRGGFF
>TRBJ2-7|few|TRBV28|-
TGTGCCAGCGACGACTACAACTCCTACGAGCAGTACTTC
CASDDYNSYEQYF
>TRBJ2-5|-|TRBV4-1|TRBD1
TGCGCCAGCAGCCAATTCCCGGGACAGGCCCAAGAGACCCAGTACTTC
CASSQFPGQAQETQYF
>TRBJ2-7|-|TRBV7-2|TRBD1
TGTGCCAGCAGGGGGACAGCGCGAACCATCGAGTTCGTTGAGCAGTACTTC
CASRGTARTIEFVEQYF
>TRBJ2-5|few|TRBV4-2|TRBD2
TGTGCCAGCAGCCAGGACGGACTAGCGGGAGGTCGGGTGACCCAGTACTTC
CASSQDGLAGGRVTQYF
>TRBJ2-7|few|TRBV7-9|-
TGTGCCAGCAGCTTACACACCAGCTCCTACGAGCAGTACTTC
CASSLHTSSYEQYF
>TRBJ1-3|-|TRBV7-9|TRBD1
TGTGCCAGCAGCCCCAGGACAGGCAGCTCTGGAAACACCATATATTTT
CASSPRTGSSGNTIYF
>TRBJ1-5|few|TRBV7-2|-
TGTGCCAGCAGCCTTCCGCGGCAGCCCCAGCATTTT
CASSLPRQPQHF
>TRBJ2-1|few|TRBV5-1|-
TGCGCCAGCAGCTTGGCGGGTCCGGGTGGTAATGAGCAGTTCTTC
CASSLAGPGGNEQFF
>TRBJ2-4|-|TRBV7-3|TRBD1
TGTGCCAGCAGCCCCCTAGGGGGCGCGGGAAACATTCAGTACTTC
CASSPLGGAGNIQYF
>TRBJ2-1|-|TRBV7-3|-
TGTGCCAGCAGCGGGGGCCCCAGGGAGACGAGCTACAATGAGCAGTTCTTC
CASSGGPRETSYNEQFF
>TRBJ2-1|few|TRBV11-2|-
TGTGCCAGCAGCTTGAATGCAGAATCCTACAATGAGCAGTTCTTC
CASSLNAESYNEQFF
>TRBJ2-2|few|TRBV9|-
TGTGCCAGCAGCGTAGTGGACAGCTTCACAGCGAACACCGGGGAGCTGTTTTTT
CASSVVDSFTANTGELFF
>TRBJ2-3|few|TRBV28|TRBD2
TGTGCCAGCACCCCCCCCGGGGCTAGCGGGACAGATACGCAGTATTTT
CASTPPGASGTDTQYF
>TRBJ2-5|-|TRBV7-3|TRBD2
TGTGCCAGCAGCCCCGGGGGGGGACGGGGGATGGCCCAGTACTTC
CASSPGGGRGMAQYF
>TRBJ2-5|-|TRBV15|TRBD1
TGTGCCACCAGCAGACCCGGGACAGGGGGCGAGGGGACCCAGTACTTC
CATSRPGTGGEGTQYF
>TRBJ2-2|-|TRBV15|TRBD1
TGTGCCACCAGCAGAGGACAGGGGGCAGTCGGGGAGCTGTTTTTT
CATSRGQGAVGELFF
>TRBJ1-1|few|TRBV9|TRBD1
TGTGCCAGCAGCGGCCGACAGGGAGGAACTGAAGCTTTCTTT
CASSGRQGGTEAFF
>TRBJ1-4|-|TRBV7-9|-
TGTGCCAGCAGCCCCGGGGAAGCAACTAATGAAAAACTGTTTTTT
CASSPGEATNEKLFF
>TRBJ1-1|few|TRBV5-1|-
TGCGCCAGCAGCTTGGGGGACTTATACACTGAAGCTTTCTTT
CASSLGDLYTEAFF
>TRBJ2-7|-|TRBV9|-
TGTGCCAGCAGCGAGACTCTTTGGGCGGGCTCCTACGAGCAGTACTTC
CASSETLWAGSYEQYF
>TRBJ2-7|-|TRBV14|TRBD2
TGTGCCAGCAGCCAAGAAGGACTAGCGGGAGGGCCCGGGTACGAGCAGTACTTC
CASSQEGLAGGPGYEQYF
>TRBJ2-1|few|TRBV29-1|-
TGCAGCGTTGGTGAGGCATACAATGAGCAGTTCTTC
CSVGEAYNEQFF
>TRBJ1-3|-|TRBV30|-
TGTGCCTGGAGTCCTCGGACTGGAGACACCATATATTTT
CAWSPRTGDTIYF
>TRBJ1-2|few|TRBV9|-
TGTGCCAGCAGCCCGCGGGGGGATGGCAACTATGGCTACACCTTC
CASSPRGDGNYGYTF
>TRBJ2-5|-|TRBV5-4|TRBD1
TGTGCCAGCAGCTCACAACAGGGGGCCCAAGAGACCCAGTACTTC
CASSSQQGAQETQYF
>TRBJ2-3|few|TRBV29-1|TRBD2
TGCAGCGTCGCTAGCGGCCTCACAGATACGCAGTATTTT
CSVASGLTDTQYF
>TRBJ2-6|-|TRBV7-3|TRBD1
TGTGCCAGCAGCTTAGTCTTCCTACAGGGGACTGGGGCCAACGTCCTGACTTTC
CASSLVFLQGTGANVLTF
>TRBJ2-1|-|TRBV7-2|TRBD2
TGTGCCAGCAGCTTAGTGGCGGGAGAGAACAATGAGCAGTTCTTC
CASSLVAGENNEQFF
>TRBJ1-1|few|TRBV7-3|-
TGTGCCAGCAGCTTAAAGCTGGACACTGAAGCTTTCTTT
CASSLKLDTEAFF